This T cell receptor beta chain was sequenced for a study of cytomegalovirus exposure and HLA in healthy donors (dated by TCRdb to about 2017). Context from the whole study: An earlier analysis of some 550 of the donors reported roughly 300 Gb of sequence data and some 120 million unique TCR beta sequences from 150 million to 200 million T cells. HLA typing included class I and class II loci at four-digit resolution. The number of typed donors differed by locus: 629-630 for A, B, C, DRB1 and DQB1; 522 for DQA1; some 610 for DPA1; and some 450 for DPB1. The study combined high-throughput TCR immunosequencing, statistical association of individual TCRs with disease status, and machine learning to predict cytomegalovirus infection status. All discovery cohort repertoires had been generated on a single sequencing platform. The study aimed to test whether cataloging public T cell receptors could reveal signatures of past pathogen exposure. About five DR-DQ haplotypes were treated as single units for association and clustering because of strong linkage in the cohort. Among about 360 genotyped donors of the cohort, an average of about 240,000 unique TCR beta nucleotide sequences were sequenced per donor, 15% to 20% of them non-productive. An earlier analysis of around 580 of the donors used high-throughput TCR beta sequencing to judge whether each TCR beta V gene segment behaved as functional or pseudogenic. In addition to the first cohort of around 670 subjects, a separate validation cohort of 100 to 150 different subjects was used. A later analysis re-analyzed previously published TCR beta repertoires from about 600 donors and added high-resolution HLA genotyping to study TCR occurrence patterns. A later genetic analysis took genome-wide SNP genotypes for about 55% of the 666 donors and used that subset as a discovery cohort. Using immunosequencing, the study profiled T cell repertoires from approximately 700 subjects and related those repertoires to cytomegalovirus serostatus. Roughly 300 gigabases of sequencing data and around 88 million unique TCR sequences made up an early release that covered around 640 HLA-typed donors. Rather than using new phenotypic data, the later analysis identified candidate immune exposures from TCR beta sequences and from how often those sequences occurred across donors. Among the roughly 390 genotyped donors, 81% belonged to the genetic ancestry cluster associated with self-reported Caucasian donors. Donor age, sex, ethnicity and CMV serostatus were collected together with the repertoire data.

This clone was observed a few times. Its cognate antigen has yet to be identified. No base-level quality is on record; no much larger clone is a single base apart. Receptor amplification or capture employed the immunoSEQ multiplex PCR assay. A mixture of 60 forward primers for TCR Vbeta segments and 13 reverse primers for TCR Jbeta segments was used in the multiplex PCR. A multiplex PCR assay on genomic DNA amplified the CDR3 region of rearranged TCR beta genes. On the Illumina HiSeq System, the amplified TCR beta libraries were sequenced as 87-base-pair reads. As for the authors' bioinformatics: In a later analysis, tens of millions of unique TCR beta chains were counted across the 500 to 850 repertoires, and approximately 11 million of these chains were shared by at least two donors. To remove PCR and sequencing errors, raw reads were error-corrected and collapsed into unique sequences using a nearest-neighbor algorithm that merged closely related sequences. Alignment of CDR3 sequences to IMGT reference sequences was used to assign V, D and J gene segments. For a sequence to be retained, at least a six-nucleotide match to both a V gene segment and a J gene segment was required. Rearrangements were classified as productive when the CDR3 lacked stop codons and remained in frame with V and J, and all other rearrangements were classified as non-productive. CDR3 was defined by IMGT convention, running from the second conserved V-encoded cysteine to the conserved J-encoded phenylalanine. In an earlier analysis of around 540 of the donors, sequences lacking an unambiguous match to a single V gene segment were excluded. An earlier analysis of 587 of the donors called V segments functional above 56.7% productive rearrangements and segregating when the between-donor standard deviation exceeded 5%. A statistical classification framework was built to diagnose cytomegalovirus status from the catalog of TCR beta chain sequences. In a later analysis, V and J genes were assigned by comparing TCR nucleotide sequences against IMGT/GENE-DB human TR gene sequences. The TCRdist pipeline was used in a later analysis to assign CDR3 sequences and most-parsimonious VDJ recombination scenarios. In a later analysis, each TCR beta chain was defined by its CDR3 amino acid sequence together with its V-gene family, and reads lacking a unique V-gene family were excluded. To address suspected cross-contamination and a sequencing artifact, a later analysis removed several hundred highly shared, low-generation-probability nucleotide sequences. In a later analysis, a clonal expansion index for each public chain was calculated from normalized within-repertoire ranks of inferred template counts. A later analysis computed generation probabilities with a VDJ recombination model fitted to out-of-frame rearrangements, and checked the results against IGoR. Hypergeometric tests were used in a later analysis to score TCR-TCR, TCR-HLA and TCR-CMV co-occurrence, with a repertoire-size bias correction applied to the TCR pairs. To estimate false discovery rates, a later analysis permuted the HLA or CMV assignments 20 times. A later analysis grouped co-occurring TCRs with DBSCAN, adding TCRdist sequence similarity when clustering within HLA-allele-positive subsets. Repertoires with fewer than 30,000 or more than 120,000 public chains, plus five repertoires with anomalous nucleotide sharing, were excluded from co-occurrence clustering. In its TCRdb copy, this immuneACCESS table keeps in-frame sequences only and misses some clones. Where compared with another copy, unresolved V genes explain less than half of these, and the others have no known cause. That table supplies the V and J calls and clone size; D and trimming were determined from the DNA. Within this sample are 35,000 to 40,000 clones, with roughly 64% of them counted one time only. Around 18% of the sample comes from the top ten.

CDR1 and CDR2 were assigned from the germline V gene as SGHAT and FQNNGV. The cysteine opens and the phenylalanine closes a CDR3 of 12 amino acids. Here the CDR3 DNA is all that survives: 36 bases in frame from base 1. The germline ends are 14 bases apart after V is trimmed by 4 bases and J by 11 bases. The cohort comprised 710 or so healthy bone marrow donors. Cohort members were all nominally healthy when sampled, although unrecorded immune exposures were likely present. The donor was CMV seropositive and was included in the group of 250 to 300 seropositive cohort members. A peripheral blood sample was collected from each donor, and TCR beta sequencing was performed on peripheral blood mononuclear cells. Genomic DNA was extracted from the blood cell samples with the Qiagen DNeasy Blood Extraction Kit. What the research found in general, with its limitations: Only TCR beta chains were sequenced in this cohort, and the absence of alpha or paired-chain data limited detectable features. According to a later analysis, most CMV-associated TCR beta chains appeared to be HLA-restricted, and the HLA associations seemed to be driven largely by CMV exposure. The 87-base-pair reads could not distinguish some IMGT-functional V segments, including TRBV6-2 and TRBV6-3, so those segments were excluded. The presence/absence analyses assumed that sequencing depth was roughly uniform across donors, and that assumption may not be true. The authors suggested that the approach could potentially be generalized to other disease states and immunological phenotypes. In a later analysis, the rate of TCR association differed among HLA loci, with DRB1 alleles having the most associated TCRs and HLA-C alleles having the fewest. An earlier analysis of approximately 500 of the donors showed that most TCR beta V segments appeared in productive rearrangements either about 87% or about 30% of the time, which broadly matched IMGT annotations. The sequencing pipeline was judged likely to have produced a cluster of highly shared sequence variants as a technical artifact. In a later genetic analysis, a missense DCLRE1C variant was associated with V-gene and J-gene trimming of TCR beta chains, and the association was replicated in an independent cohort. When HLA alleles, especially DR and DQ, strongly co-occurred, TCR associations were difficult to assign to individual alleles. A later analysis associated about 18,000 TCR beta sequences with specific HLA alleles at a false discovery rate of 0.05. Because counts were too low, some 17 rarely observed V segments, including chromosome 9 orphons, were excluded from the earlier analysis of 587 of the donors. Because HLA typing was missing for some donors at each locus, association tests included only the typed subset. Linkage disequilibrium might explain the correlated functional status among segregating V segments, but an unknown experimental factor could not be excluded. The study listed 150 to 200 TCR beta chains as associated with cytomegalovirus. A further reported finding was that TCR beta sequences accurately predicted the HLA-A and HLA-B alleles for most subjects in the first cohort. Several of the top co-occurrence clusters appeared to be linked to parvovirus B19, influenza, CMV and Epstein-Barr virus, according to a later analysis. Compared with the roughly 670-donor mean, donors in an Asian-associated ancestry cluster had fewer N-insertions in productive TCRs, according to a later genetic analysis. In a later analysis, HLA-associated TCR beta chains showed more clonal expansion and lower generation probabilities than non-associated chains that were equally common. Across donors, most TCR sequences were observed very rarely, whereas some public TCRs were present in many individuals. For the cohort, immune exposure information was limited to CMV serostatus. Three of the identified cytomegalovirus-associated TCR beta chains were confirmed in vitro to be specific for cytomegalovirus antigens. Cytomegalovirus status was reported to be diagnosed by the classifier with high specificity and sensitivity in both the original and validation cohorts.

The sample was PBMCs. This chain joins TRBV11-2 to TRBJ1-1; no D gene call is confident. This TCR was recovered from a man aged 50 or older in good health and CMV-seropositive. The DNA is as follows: TGTGCCAGCAGCTCCTACATGGGAGCGGCTTTCTTT. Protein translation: CASSSYMGAAFF.